Listed here is a single T cell receptor (beta chain). This sample also contains other DNA sequences that code for the same CDR3. This sample was included in a study of control samples from healthy donors and cancer patients. TCRdb's copy holds only in-frame clones and misses some; the assay was immunoSEQ multiplex PCR. The table includes approximately 41,000 clones, roughly 94% detected once. Germline V gene data show CDR1 as SGDLS and CDR2 as YYNGEE. V shed 4 bases and J shed 10 bases, with 18 bases lying between them. The CDR3 loop spans 14 amino acids. Specimen: blood. The sequence came from a man aged 60 to 69 in good health. This sequence joins TRBV9 and TRBJ2-1; D might be TRBD1 or TRBD2, each matching 5 bases. Written as DNA, the CDR3 is TGTGCCAGCAGCACGTACCGATCGGGGCACGAGCAGTTCTTC. Its protein is CASSTYRSGHEQFF.